This TCR beta chain was found in a study of shared clonotypes between healthy human individuals. Study results and limitations: Memory subsets had estimated richness that was generally smaller than that of naive subsets.

TCRdb's copy holds only in-frame clones and misses some; the assay was immunoSEQ multiplex PCR. The table has about 2.1 million clones, about 92% seen once. Cells designated naive CD8 were CD45RO-negative and were positively selected for CCR7, with terminally differentiated effector memory CD45RA+ cells excluded. Germline CDR1 is SGHDT and CDR2 is YYEEEE. This CDR3 has 16 residues. J gave up 8 bases and V 1 base, and 15 bases lay outside the gene matches. On this clone itself: Its antigen is still unknown.

This receptor was identified in a man aged 18 to 29 in good health. Some clones in this sample may be carry-over from other donors' samples. The chain is built from TRBV5-6 and TRBJ2-7, with 7 bases matching TRBD2. Sequencing was done on a sample of naive CD8+ T cells from PBMCs. The CDR3 reads CASSLKTSPRQGQQYF. The CDR3 coding sequence is TGTGCCAGCAGCTTGAAGACTAGCCCACGCCAGGGCCAGCAGTACTTC.